The T cell receptor beta chain described here comes from a study of blood T cells in healthy people across ages. Study conclusions and caveats: Higher diversity and more naive CD4+ cells were features of long-lived donors, compared to aged donors. Shifts in expanded clonotypes may have been confounded by donor CMV status, which was unknown.

This clonotype showed up just once. Its antigen remains unknown. Germline is not matched at one junction end, which may reflect a read error. For the second PCR, which ran for roughly 7 to 11 cycles, a sample-barcoded 5' primer and a J-beta primer mix were used. MiXCR, run by TCRdb on the 5' RACE reads, gives a single entry per CDR3 protein. Altogether fewer than 2,000,000 distinct CDR3 sequences are present, about 31% being singletons, with the ten largest covering approximately 10%. Extractions gave at least 5 micrograms of total RNA per sample. The source is a woman younger than 45 in good health. Sequencing was done on a sample of blood.

The CDR3 DNA follows: TGTGCCAGCAACCAAGAAAACTACAGGGGGCCCCGTAATCAGCCCCAGCATTTT. Amino acid sequence: CASNQENYRGPRNQPQHF. This chain joins TRBV4-2 and TRBJ1-5; 9 nucleotides match TRBD1. Germline CDR1 reads LGHNA; CDR2 reads YNFKEQ. The CDR3 loop spans 18 amino acids.